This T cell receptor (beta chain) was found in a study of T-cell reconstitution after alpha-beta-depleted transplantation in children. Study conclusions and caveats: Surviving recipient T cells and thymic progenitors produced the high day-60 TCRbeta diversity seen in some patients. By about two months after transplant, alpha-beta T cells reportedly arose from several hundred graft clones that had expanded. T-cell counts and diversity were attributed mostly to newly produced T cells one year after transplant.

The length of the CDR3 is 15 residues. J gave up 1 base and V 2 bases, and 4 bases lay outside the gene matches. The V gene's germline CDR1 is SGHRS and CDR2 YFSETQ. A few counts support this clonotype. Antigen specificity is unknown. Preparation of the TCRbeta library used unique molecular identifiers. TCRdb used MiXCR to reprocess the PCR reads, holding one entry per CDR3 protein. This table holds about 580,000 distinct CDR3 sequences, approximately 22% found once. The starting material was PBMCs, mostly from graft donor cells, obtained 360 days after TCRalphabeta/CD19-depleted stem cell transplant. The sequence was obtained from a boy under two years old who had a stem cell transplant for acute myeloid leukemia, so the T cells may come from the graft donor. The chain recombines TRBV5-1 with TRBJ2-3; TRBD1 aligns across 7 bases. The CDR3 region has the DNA TGCGCCAGCAGCTTTCCGGGACAGCGCACAGATACGCAGTATTTT. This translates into CASSFPGQRTDTQYF. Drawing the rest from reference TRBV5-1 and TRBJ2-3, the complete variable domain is KAGVTQTPRYLIKTRGQQVTLSCSPISGHRSVSWYQQTPGQGLQFLFEYFSETQRNKGNFPGRFSGRQFSNSRSEMNVSTLELGDSALYLCASSFPGQRTDTQYFGPGTRLTVL.